Listed below are T cell receptor beta chains from one sample, sequenced in a study of shared clonotypes between healthy human individuals. The data were produced by immunoSEQ multiplex PCR, yet TCRdb's version contains in-frame clones alone and is incomplete. The sample contains some 1 million clones, around 75% of which appear only once. Sequencing used memory CD4+ T cells sorted from blood. Receptors were obtained from a man aged 18 to 35 in good health. CDR3s include the opening cysteine and the closing phenylalanine or tryptophan. Each record gives: CDR3 length, V gene, clone size, J gene, D gene, CDR3 DNA, CDR3 protein. D genes are given only for firm matches. Size is stated for part of the rows, as once, few or many counts, or as a class when the clone is expanded.

>17|TRBV18|.|TRBJ2-3|TRBD2
TGTGCCAGCTCACCACGTCCGGGGGGGTTGTCGACAGATACGCAGTATTTT
CASSPRPGGLSTDTQYF
>15|TRBV4-1|.|TRBJ2-7|TRBD2
TGCGCCAGCAGCCAAGTGGGGAGCCTAGCGGTCGAGCAGTACTTC
CASSQVGSLAVEQYF
>12|TRBV27|.|TRBJ2-7|.
TGTGCCAGCGCGGAGCAGGGGCGCGAGCAGTACTTC
CASAEQGREQYF
>16|TRBV4-2|.|TRBJ2-7|.
TGTGCCAGCAGCCAAGAAGGAACGGGAAGCTCCTACGAGCAGTACTTC
CASSQEGTGSSYEQYF
>12|TRBV28|.|TRBJ1-1|TRBD1
TGTGCCAGCAGTCAGACAGGGTGGGAAGCTTTCTTT
CASSQTGWEAFF
>15|TRBV2|.|TRBJ2-5|TRBD1
TGTGCCAGCAGTGGGGACAGGGGGCGCGGGGAGACCCAGTACTTC
CASSGDRGRGETQYF
>15|TRBV27|.|TRBJ2-7|.
TGTGCCAGCAGTTCGCCCTACAGGAGGGGGAACGAGCAGTACTTC
CASSSPYRRGNEQYF
>14|TRBV27|.|TRBJ1-2|.
TGTGCCAGCAGTTTAACCACCAGGGTTGGTGGCTACACCTTC
CASSLTTRVGGYTF
>13|TRBV18|.|TRBJ1-1|.
TGTGCCAGCTCACCACTCAGGGACACTGAAGCTTTCTTT
CASSPLRDTEAFF
>12|TRBV10-3|.|TRBJ2-7|TRBD1
TGTGCCATCAGTGGACAGGGGTACGAGCAGTACTTC
CAISGQGYEQYF
>16|TRBV19|.|TRBJ1-6|TRBD1
TGTGCCAGTAGTACCAACGGACAGGGGGAGAGATCACCCCTCCACTTT
CASSTNGQGERSPLHF
>17|TRBV5-1|.|TRBJ1-4|.
TGCGCCAGCAGCTTGGAAGTTTGGCAGGCGGGTCCTGAAAAACTGTTTTTT
CASSLEVWQAGPEKLFF
>14|TRBV5-1|.|TRBJ1-4|.
TGCGCCAGCAGCTTGGGTGGAGGTTATGAAAAACTGTTTTTT
CASSLGGGYEKLFF
>13|TRBV10-2|.|TRBJ2-7|TRBD2
TGCGCCAGTACTAGCGATGCTACCTACGAGCAGTACTTC
CASTSDATYEQYF
>15|TRBV2|.|TRBJ1-5|TRBD1
TGTGCCAGCAGTGCGGGACAGGGCAGGGGTCAGCCCCAGCATTTT
CASSAGQGRGQPQHF
>15|TRBV5-1|.|TRBJ2-3|TRBD2
TGCGCCAGCAGCTTGGATACTAGCGGGAGTGATACGCAGTATTTT
CASSLDTSGSDTQYF
>14|TRBV6-5|.|TRBJ2-5|TRBD1
TGTGCCAGCAGTTACTCGACAGGGAGAGAGACCCAGTACTTC
CASSYSTGRETQYF
>14|TRBV7-9|.|TRBJ1-4|.
TGTGCCAGCAGCCCCCCTGCAACTAATGAAAAACTGTTTTTT
CASSPPATNEKLFF
>12|TRBV7-9|.|TRBJ1-2|.
TGTGCCAGCAGCTTAGACGTATGGGGCTACACCTTC
CASSLDVWGYTF
>14|TRBV13|few|TRBJ2-4|TRBD1
TGTGCCAGCAGCGAACGGGACAGGATTAACATTCAGTACTTC
CASSERDRINIQYF
>15|TRBV5-6|.|TRBJ1-4|.
TGTGCCAGCAGCTTGGAGACGGGAGGTAATGAAAAACTGTTTTTT
CASSLETGGNEKLFF
>12|TRBV14|.|TRBJ1-6|.
TGTGCCAGCAGCCAGTTTTCACAGGCCCTCCACTTT
CASSQFSQALHF
>15|TRBV30|.|TRBJ2-6|.
TGTGCCTGGAGCAAGGACAACTCTGGGGCCAACGTCCTGACTTTC
CAWSKDNSGANVLTF
>14|TRBV2|.|TRBJ1-5|TRBD1
TGTGCCAGCGGGGGGGGACAGGGTTTGATCCCCCAGCATTTT
CASGGGQGLIPQHF
>12|TRBV5-8|.|TRBJ1-1|TRBD1
TGTGCCAGCAGCTGGGGACAGGGATCAGCTTTCTTT
CASSWGQGSAFF
>13|TRBV2|many|TRBJ1-1|.
TGTGCCAGCAGTGGGCAACCGAACACTGAAGCTTTCTTT
CASSGQPNTEAFF
>11|TRBV20-1|.|TRBJ1-4|.
TGCAGTGCTAGTTCTCTTGAAAAACTGTTTTTT
CSASSLEKLFF
>13|TRBV11-2|.|TRBJ1-6|.
TGTGCCAGCAGCTTAGATCCGGATTCACCCCTCCACTTT
CASSLDPDSPLHF
>16|TRBV5-6|.|TRBJ1-4|TRBD1
TGTGCCAGCAGCTTAACCGGACAGGGTGGTAATGAAAAACTGTTTTTT
CASSLTGQGGNEKLFF
>18|TRBV2|.|TRBJ2-7|TRBD2
TGTGCCAGCAGTGAAGAAGCTGGACTAGCGGGAGAGGAGTACGAGCAGTACTTC
CASSEEAGLAGEEYEQYF
>14|TRBV2|.|TRBJ2-5|.
TGTGCCAGTGGTAAAAAGCAGCAGGGAGAGACCCAGTACTTC
CASGKKQQGETQYF
>13|TRBV5-8|.|TRBJ1-1|.
TGTGCCAGCAGCGATAGGAATGGCCCTGAAGCTTTCTTT
CASSDRNGPEAFF